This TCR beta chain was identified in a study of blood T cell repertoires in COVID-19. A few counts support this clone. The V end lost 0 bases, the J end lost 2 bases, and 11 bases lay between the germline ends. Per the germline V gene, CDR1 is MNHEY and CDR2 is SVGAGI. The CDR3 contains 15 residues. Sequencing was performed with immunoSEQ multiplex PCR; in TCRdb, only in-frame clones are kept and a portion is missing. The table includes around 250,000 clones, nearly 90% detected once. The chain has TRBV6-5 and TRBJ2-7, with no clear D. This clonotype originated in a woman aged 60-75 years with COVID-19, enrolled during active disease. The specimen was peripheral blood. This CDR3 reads CASSYSEAEAYEQYF. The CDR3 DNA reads TGTGCCAGCAGTTACTCTGAAGCTGAGGCCTACGAGCAGTACTTC.